This T cell receptor (beta chain) derives from a study of CD8+ T cells in alopecia areata. Study results and caveats: TCRs were shared less clearly across patients than in mice, possibly for HLA-related reasons.

Extracted RNA was reverse transcribed into cDNA, the sequencing template. Repertoires were generated with immunoSEQ multiplex PCR, while TCRdb's copy carries only in-frame clones and drops some. The sample has approximately 150,000 clones; around 55% are singletons. Sorting of CD4+ and CD8+ T cells was performed on PBMCs. As for this clone: Its specificity is not known.

This TCR was recovered from a human donor in good health. Sequencing was carried out using CD4+ T cells sorted from blood.

This CDR3 reads CASSPWTQYF. The CDR3 coding sequence is TGTGCCAGCTCCCCTTGGACCCAGTACTTC. This chain joins TRBV18 and TRBJ2-5; no reliable D call. The V and J ends lost 6 bases and 7 bases respectively, with 6 bases between them. CDR1 and CDR2 (germline): KGHSH, LQKENI. CDR3 length: 10 residues.